This T cell receptor beta chain was found in a study of T-cell reconstitution after alpha-beta-depleted transplantation in children. General study points: Surviving recipient T cells and thymic progenitors accounted for the high day-60 TCRbeta diversity observed in some patients. Several hundred expanded graft clones reportedly gave rise to the alpha-beta T cells present about two months after transplant. Newly made T cells mostly supplied T-cell counts and diversity one year after transplant.

TCRbeta library construction was performed incorporating unique molecular identifiers. TCRdb itself ran the PCR reads through MiXCR, one entry per CDR3 protein. The sample consists of roughly 490,000 distinct CDR3 sequences, 11% of them appearing once. This CDR3 is built from 16 residues. V lost 4 bases and J lost 6, with 19 bases in between. The germline V gene encodes CDR1 SGDLS and CDR2 YYNGEE. This clonotype was found a few times. The target antigen is unknown. The source of this sequence is a female patient aged 2 to 10 who had a stem cell transplant for aplastic anemia, so the T cells may come from the graft donor. This specimen was PBMCs, mostly from graft donor cells, taken 180 days after TCRalphabeta/CD19-depleted stem cell transplant. The gene calls are TRBV9 and TRBJ2-2; perhaps D is TRBD1 or TRBD2 (5 bases each). The CDR3, as DNA: TGTGCCAGCAGCTATCGGGTGACGGGGCGGCCCGGGGAGCTGTTTTTT. It specifies CASSYRVTGRPGELFF.